This T cell receptor (beta chain) was documented in a study of T-cell reconstitution after alpha-beta-depleted transplantation in children. The germline V gene has CDR1 SGHDN and CDR2 FVKESK. The length of the CDR3 is 14 residues. V dropped 3 bases and J dropped 5 bases, with 12 bases sitting between them. TCRbeta library preparation incorporated unique molecular identifiers. TCRdb processed the PCR reads anew with MiXCR; each CDR3 protein has one entry. The sample includes some 200,000 distinct CDR3 sequences, approximately 9% of them seen just once. This clonotype was detected a few times. This chain joins TRBV14 and TRBJ2-3, with a possible D match to TRBD1 (5 bases). The input for sequencing was PBMCs from the stem cell graft donor, taken from the stem cell graft. This TCR was recovered from a human donor who donated a stem cell graft to a child with acute lymphoblastic leukemia. The CDR3 protein is CASSQDMGRDTQYF. CDR3 DNA: TGTGCCAGCAGCCAGGACATGGGGCGAGATACGCAGTATTTT.